These 25 T cell receptor beta chains came from one sample sequenced in a study of T cell responses to AZD1222 COVID-19 vaccine. Libraries were prepared by immunoSEQ multiplex PCR; TCRdb keeps only in-frame clonotypes and omits some of them. The sample has 44,000 or so clones, 80% seen once; the top ten hold about 22%. Sequencing was performed on peripheral blood, taken 28 days after the second dose of the MenACWY control vaccine. These receptors came from an adult who received the MenACWY meningococcal vaccine as a control.

V usage is TRBV6-6 and J usage is TRBJ1-5, with a tentative D call TRBD1 (5 bases). CDR1 and CDR2 (germline): MNHNY, SVGAGI (reference sequence). V lost 4 bases, J lost 0 bases, and 13 bases lay in between. The CDR3 is 16 amino acids. This CDR3 reads CASSFRQPYSNQPQHF. In DNA, the CDR3 is TGTGCCAGCAGTTTCCGACAGCCCTATAGCAATCAGCCCCAGCATTTT.

The J gene is TRBJ1-1, the V gene TRBV28; TRBD1 matches at 11 bases. Losses at the gene ends were 5 bases for V and 5 bases for J; bases not matched to a gene: 7. This CDR3 is built from 15 residues. The germline gives CDR1 MDHEN, CDR2 SYDVKM. CDR3 DNA sequence: TGTGCCAGCAGTAGGGACAGGGGGAGAGGAACTGAAGCTTTCTTT. Translated, it gives CASSRDRGRGTEAFF.

The chain links TRBV2 to TRBJ1-5, with D possibly matching TRBD1 (6 bases). CDR1 SNHLY and CDR2 FYNNEI come from the germline V gene. The V gene lost 6 bases and the J gene lost 1 base, with 10 bases spanning the gap. The CDR3 runs to 14 residues. CDR3 loop: CASRQGLSNQPQHF. Written as DNA, the CDR3 is TGTGCCAGCAGACAGGGTTTGAGCAATCAGCCCCAGCATTTT.

In its sample, this clone was seen once. The V gene is TRBV29-1, the J gene TRBJ1-2; D is unresolved. V was shortened by 0 bases and J by 8 bases, with 13 bases between the two germline ends. The length of the CDR3 is 13 residues. CDR1 is SQVTM, CDR2 ANQGSEA, per germline. The CDR3 DNA sequence: TGCAGCGTTGAAGACGGCTACTTGAGAGGCTACACCTTC. Translated: CSVEDGYLRGYTF.

This chain connects TRBV5-1 to TRBJ2-6, with D possibly being TRBD2 (6 bases). The V gene lost 4 bases and the J gene lost 1 base, with 21 bases spanning the gap. This CDR3 spans 19 amino acids. Germline CDR1 SGHRS, CDR2 YFSETQ. In DNA, the CDR3 is TGCGCCAGCAGCATGAAATTGGGCGGGATTATTTCTGGGGCCAACGTCCTGACTTTC. Translating gives CASSMKLGGIISGANVLTF.

The gene calls are TRBV2 and TRBJ2-1; possible D gene TRBD1, 6 bases. Germline CDR1 SNHLY, CDR2 FYNNEI. The CDR3 is 13 amino acids. Trimming left V 11 bases short and J 4 bases short, with 15 bases between. In DNA, the CDR3 is TGTGCCGGGGGCCGTATTAAGTACAATGAGCAGTTCTTC. This encodes CAGGRIKYNEQFF.

This chain connects TRBV30 to TRBJ2-3; D unclear. Germline V CDR1 and CDR2: GTSNPN, SVGIG (reference sequence). The CDR3 is 16 residues long. V gave up 2 bases and J gave up 4 bases, with 19 bases separating them. The CDR3 reads CAWSPKLLEAPDTQYF. As DNA, the CDR3 is TGTGCCTGGAGTCCAAAACTCCTCGAAGCCCCAGATACGCAGTATTTT.

V and J are TRBV30 and TRBJ1-2; tentatively, D is TRBD1 (5 bases). Trimming removed 1 base at V and 3 bases at J, with 15 bases between. The CDR3 extends over 15 amino acids. CDR1 is GTSNPN and CDR2 is SVGIG in the germline V gene (reference sequence). CDR3 nucleotide sequence: TGTGCCTGGAGTGGGGGTGAGGGGAGGGACTATGGCTACACCTTC. Translating it yields CAWSGGEGRDYGYTF.

The chain couples TRBV5-8 to TRBJ2-5, with D possibly TRBD1 on 6 matching bases. V was trimmed by 3 bases and J by 3 bases, leaving 18 bases between them. The V gene's germline CDR1 is SGHTS and CDR2 YDEGEE. CDR3 length equals 16 residues. Written as DNA, the CDR3 is TGTGCCAGCAGCTCAGGACAGAGAATTATAAAAGAGACCCAGTACTTC. This sequence encodes CASSSGQRIIKETQYF.

This clone was recorded once. This chain joins TRBV2 and TRBJ2-5; TRBD1 agrees at 7 bases. The CDR3 has 15 amino acids. The germline V gene has CDR1 SNHLY and CDR2 FYNNEI. V lost 4 bases, J lost 0 bases, and 5 bases stayed unmatched. The CDR3: CASSVQRGHQETQYF. The CDR3 DNA follows: TGTGCCAGCAGTGTGCAGAGGGGGCACCAAGAGACCCAGTACTTC. The full variable domain, in which reference TRBV2 and TRBJ2-5 provide the parts outside the CDR3, is EPEVTQTPSHQVTQMGQEVILRCVPISNHLYFYWYRQILGQKVEFLVSFYNNEISEKSEIFDDQFSVERPDGSNFTLKIRSTKLEDSAMYFCASSVQRGHQETQYFGPGTRLLVL.

This sequence joins TRBV21-1 and TRBJ1-5. TRBV21-1 is an annotated pseudogene. The CDR3 covers 12 residues. CDR3 residues: CASSLCGQPQHF. As DNA, the CDR3 is TGTGCCAGCAGCCTTTGCGGTCAGCCCCAGCATTTT.

The chain carries TRBV29-1 and TRBJ1-4; D not certain. CDR1 is SQVTM and CDR2 is ANQGSEA in the germline V gene. Trimming removed 0 bases at V and 2 bases at J, with 4 bases between. The CDR3 loop spans 13 amino acids. In DNA, the CDR3 is TGCAGCGTTGAAGATATGACTAATGAAAAACTGTTTTTT. Its protein is CSVEDMTNEKLFF.

The chain employs TRBV5-6 and TRBJ2-7; 8 nucleotides align to TRBD2. The CDR3 sequence is 19 residues long. Germline CDR1 SGHDT, CDR2 YYEEEE. V trimming: 1 base; J trimming: 2 bases; junction bases outside the gene matches: 17. The CDR3 is CASSLTGLVSTGRAYEQYF. The CDR3 DNA reads TGTGCCAGCAGCTTGACGGGCCTAGTCTCCACCGGGAGGGCCTACGAGCAGTACTTC.

The chain carries TRBV12-5 and TRBJ2-7; no clear D gene. The V end lost 0 bases, the J end lost 7 bases, and 4 bases lay between the germline ends. The CDR3 is 11 residues long. Germline values: CDR1 LGHNT, CDR2 FRNRAP. The CDR3 loop is CASGLVEEQYF. DNA of the CDR3: TGTGCTAGTGGTTTGGTGGAAGAGCAGTACTTC. The whole variable domain, remainder taken from reference TRBV12-5 and TRBJ2-7, is DARVTQTPRHKVTEMGQEVTMRCQPILGHNTVFWYRQTMMQGLELLAYFRNRAPLDDSGMPKDRFSAEMPDATLATLKIQPSEPRDSAVYFCASGLVEEQYFGPGTRLTVT.

The rearrangement joins TRBV19 to TRBJ2-1, with 8 bases fitting TRBD2. Germline trimming cut 7 bases from V and 8 bases from J; bases unmatched to any gene: 4. This CDR3 contains 12 residues. Germline V CDR1 and CDR2: LNHDA, SQIVND (reference sequence). CDR3 nucleotides: TGTGCCAGTACTAGCGGGTTCTATGAGCAGTTCTTC. The encoded protein is CASTSGFYEQFF.

This chain connects TRBV9 to TRBJ2-7, with D perhaps TRBD2 (6 bases). The V end lost 1 base, the J end lost 7 bases, and 21 bases lay between the germline ends. This CDR3 comprises 16 residues. Germline-derived CDR1 and CDR2 are SGDLS and YYNGEE. CDR3: CASSVSVGSGWGEQYF. The CDR3 DNA reads as TGTGCCAGCAGCGTATCCGTCGGGAGTGGCTGGGGGGAGCAGTACTTC.

The chain joins TRBV5-1 to TRBJ1-1; D may be TRBD1 (6 bases). The V end lost 0 bases, the J end lost 5 bases, and 23 bases lay between the germline ends. CDR1 is SGHRS, CDR2 YFSETQ, per germline. The CDR3 is made up of 18 amino acids. Here the CDR3 reads CASSLEGATGWGSTEAFF. The CDR3 region has the DNA TGCGCCAGCAGCTTGGAAGGGGCGACAGGCTGGGGAAGTACTGAAGCTTTCTTT.

The rearrangement joins TRBV4-2 to TRBJ2-5; weak D call: TRBD2 (5 bases). Trimming cost V 4 bases and J 3 bases, with 18 bases left between them. The germline V gene encodes CDR1 LGHNA and CDR2 YNFKEQ. The CDR3 runs to 16 residues. CDR3 coding DNA: TGTGCCAGCAGCCCGGCGGTCGGTACTAGTGAAGAGACCCAGTACTTC. Translation: CASSPAVGTSEETQYF.

V gene TRBV19 combines with J gene TRBJ2-2; 12 bases agree with TRBD2. Trimming cost V 3 bases and J 6 bases; bases outside gene matches: 8. This CDR3 spans 17 amino acids. Germline V gene sequence: CDR1 LNHDA, CDR2 SQIVND (reference sequence). This CDR3 is CASSIRSSGRAPGELFF. The CDR3 DNA is TGTGCCAGTAGTATTAGGTCTAGCGGGAGGGCCCCCGGGGAGCTGTTTTTT.

The CDR3 loop reads CASSFSGTEAFF. For the CDR3, the DNA is TGTGCCAGCAGTTTTTCAGGGACTGAAGCTTTCTTT. This chain connects TRBV6-6 to TRBJ1-1, with D tentatively TRBD1 (5 bases). Trimming shortened V by 4 bases and J by 5 bases, and 8 bases separated the two germline ends. CDR3 size: 12 residues. CDR1 and CDR2 (germline): MNHNY, SVGAGI (reference sequence).

The V gene is TRBV9, the J gene TRBJ1-5; D perhaps matches TRBD1 (5 bases). This CDR3 comprises 14 residues. Germline V gene sequence: CDR1 SGDLS, CDR2 YYNGEE. V lost 0 bases and J 4 bases, leaving 8 bases between the germline ends. The CDR3 loop reads CASSVDAGNQPQHF. The CDR3 coding sequence is TGTGCCAGCAGCGTAGACGCAGGGAATCAGCCCCAGCATTTT.

V gene TRBV5-5 combines with J gene TRBJ2-3, with D possibly being TRBD1 or TRBD2 (5 bases each). This CDR3 has 15 amino acids. Deletions cut 0 bases from V and 0 bases from J, with 8 bases between. Germline CDR1 and CDR2: SGHKS and YYEKEE (reference sequence). The CDR3 here is CASSLAGRSTDTQYF. The CDR3 DNA reads TGTGCCAGCAGCTTGGCGGGGCGGAGCACAGATACGCAGTATTTT.

The chain carries TRBV2 and TRBJ1-5; 7 bases agree with TRBD1. This CDR3 has 14 amino acids. The V gene end was trimmed by 6 bases and the J gene end by 2 bases; junction bases not matched to a gene: 4. Germline CDR1 is SNHLY and CDR2 is FYNNEI. CDR3 DNA sequence: TGTGCCAGCAGAGGGGACAGCGGCAATCAGCCCCAGCATTTT. It yields the protein CASRGDSGNQPQHF. Combining the CDR3 with reference TRBV2 and TRBJ1-5 gives the whole variable domain EPEVTQTPSHQVTQMGQEVILRCVPISNHLYFYWYRQILGQKVEFLVSFYNNEISEKSEIFDDQFSVERPDGSNFTLKIRSTKLEDSAMYFCASRGDSGNQPQHFGDGTRLSIL.

V usage is TRBV4-2 and J usage is TRBJ1-2; no firm D call. Germline V gives CDR1 LGHNA, CDR2 YNFKEQ. The CDR3 has 14 residues. V was pared by 3 bases and J by 8 bases, with 16 bases between. This chain's CDR3 is CASSQDSSTGGYTF. DNA for the CDR3: TGTGCCAGCAGCCAGGACTCCTCCACGGGGGGCTACACCTTC.

V gene TRBV2 combines with J gene TRBJ2-5; TRBD2 is a possible D gene (7 bases). This CDR3 has 14 amino acids. Trimming removed 7 bases at V and 1 base at J, with 13 bases between. The germline gives CDR1 SNHLY, CDR2 FYNNEI. DNA for the CDR3: TGTGCCAGCACGGAAGGGGGGGGCCAAGAGACCCAGTACTTC. Its translation: CASTEGGGQETQYF.